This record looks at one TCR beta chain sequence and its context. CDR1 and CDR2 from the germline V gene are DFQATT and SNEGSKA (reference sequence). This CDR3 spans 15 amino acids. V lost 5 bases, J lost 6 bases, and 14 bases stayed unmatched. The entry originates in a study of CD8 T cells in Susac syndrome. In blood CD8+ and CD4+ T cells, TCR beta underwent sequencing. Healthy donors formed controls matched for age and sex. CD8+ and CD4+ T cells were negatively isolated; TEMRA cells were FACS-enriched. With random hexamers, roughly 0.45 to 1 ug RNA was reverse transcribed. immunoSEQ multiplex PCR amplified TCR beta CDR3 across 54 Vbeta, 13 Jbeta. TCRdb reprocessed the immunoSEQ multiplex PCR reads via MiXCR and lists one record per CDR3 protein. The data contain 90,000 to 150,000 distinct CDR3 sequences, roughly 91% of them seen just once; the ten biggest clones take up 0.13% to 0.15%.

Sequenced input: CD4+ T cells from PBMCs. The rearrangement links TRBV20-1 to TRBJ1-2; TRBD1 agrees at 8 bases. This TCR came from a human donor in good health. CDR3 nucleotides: TGCAGTGCTGGCCGCAGGGGGCAATCTTTCAATGGCTACACCTTC. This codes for CSAGRRGQSFNGYTF.